The clone carrying this T cell receptor (beta chain) was seen at least ten times. Its target is not known. The entry originates in a study of T cells in Graves' hyperthyroidism and ophthalmopathy. The V gene's germline CDR1 is MNHNS and CDR2 SASEGT. V was clipped by 5 bases and J by 6 bases, with 13 bases between them. The CDR3 runs 13 residues. Study-wide findings and caveats: Model-based prediction identified ophthalmopathy a median roughly six months prior to its onset. A model of 13 V-J features distinguished ophthalmopathy from stable hyperthyroidism. Clonotypes that were expanded in thyroid above 0.001 mostly appeared in blood too.

Diagnoses were established using clinical symptoms, serum thyroxine and TRAb, thyroid ultrasound and orbital computed tomography. TCR beta CDR3 regions were amplified from RNA. With the HTBI primer set, the TCR CDR3 went through a first round of RT-PCR. TCRdb redid the calling of the multiplex PCR reads with MiXCR, one entry per CDR3 protein. This repertoire shows some 560,000 distinct CDR3 sequences, 15% to 18% found once; its top ten account for about 7%. The sample comprised blood. The J gene is TRBJ1-1, the V gene TRBV6-1, with a tentative D call TRBD1 (5 bases). The receptor comes from a woman aged 25-40 years with Graves' hyperthyroidism. The CDR3 DNA reads TGTGCCAGCAGTTCGGGGGTAAACGCTGAAGCTTTCTTT. It specifies CASSSGVNAEAFF.